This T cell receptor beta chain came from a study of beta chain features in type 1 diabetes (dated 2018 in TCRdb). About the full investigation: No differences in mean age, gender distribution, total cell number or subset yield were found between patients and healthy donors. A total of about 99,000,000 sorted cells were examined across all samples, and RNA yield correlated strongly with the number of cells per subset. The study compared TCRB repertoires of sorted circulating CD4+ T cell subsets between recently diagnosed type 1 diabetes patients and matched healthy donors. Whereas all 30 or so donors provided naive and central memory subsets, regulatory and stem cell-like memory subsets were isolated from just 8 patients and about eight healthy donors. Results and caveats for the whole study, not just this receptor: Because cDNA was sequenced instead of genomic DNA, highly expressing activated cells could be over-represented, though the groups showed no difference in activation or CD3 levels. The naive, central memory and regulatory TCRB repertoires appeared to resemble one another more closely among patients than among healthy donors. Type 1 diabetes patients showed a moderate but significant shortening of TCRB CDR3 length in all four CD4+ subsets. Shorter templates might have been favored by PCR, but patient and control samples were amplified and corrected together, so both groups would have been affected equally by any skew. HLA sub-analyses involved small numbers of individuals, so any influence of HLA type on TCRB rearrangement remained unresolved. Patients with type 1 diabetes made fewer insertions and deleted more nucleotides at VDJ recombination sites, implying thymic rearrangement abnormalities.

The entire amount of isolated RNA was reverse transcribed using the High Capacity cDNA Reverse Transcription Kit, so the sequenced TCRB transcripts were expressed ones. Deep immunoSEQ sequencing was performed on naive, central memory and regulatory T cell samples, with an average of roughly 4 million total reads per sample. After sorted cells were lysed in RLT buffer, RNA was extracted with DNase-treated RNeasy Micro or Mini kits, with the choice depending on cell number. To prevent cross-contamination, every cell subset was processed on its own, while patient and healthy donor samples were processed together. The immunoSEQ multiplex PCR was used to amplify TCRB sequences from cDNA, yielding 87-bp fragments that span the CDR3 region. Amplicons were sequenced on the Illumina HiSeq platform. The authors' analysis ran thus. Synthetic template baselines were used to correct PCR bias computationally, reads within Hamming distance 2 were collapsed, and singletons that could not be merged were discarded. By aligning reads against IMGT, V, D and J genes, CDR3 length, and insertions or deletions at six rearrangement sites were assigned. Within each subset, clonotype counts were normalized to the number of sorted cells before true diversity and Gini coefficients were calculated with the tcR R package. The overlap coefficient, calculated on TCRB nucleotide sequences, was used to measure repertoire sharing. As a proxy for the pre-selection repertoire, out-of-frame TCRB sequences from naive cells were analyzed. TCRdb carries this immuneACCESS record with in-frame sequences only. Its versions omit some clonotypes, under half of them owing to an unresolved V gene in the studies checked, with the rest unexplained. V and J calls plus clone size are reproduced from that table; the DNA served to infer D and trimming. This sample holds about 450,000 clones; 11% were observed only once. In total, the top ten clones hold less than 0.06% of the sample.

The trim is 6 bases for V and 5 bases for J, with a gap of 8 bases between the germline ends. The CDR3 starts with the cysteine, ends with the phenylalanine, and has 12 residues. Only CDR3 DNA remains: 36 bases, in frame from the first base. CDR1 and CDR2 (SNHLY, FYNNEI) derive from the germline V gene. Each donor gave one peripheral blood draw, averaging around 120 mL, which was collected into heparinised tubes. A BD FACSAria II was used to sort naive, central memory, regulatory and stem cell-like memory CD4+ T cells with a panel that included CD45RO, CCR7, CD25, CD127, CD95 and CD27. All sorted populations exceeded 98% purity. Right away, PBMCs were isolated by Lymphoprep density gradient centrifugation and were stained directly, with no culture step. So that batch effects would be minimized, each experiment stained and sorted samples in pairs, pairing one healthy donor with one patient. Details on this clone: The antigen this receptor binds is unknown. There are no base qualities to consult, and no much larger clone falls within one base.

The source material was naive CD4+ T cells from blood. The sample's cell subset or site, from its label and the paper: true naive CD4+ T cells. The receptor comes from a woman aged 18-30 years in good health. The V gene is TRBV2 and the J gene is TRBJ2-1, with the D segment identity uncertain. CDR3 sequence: CASRVGHNEQFF. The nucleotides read TGTGCCAGCAGAGTAGGGCACAATGAGCAGTTCTTC. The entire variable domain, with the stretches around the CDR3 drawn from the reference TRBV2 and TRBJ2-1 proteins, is EPEVTQTPSHQVTQMGQEVILRCVPISNHLYFYWYRQILGQKVEFLVSFYNNEISEKSEIFDDQFSVERPDGSNFTLKIRSTKLEDSAMYFCASRVGHNEQFFGPGTRLTVL.